This T cell receptor beta chain emerged from a study of T cell responses to AZD1222 COVID-19 vaccine. About the study: Second doses that came at about 4 or about 12 weeks were put together. Findings and caveats of the study: Baseline antibody screening turned up just six or seven seropositive AZD1222 recipients. Reports say nearly half of spike-specific TCRs go after unmutated variant regions. Once two AZD1222 doses were given, Spike-specific TCR breadth and depth went up.

Concerning this clone: Its antigen is not identified.

V gave up 4 bases and J gave up 4 bases, with 9 bases separating them. Germline CDR1 and CDR2: SGHTS and YDEGEE. This CDR3 contains 13 residues. Only in-frame clones appear in the TCRdb table, and some are missing; sequencing was by immunoSEQ multiplex PCR. The table records about 97,000 clones, roughly 90% of them present only once. This clonotype was sampled from an adult in good health. This specimen consisted of peripheral blood, obtained on day 0 of AZD1222 vaccination. The chain links TRBV5-8 to TRBJ1-5, with a weak D call TRBD1 (5 bases). The CDR3 here is CASSVGRNQPQHF. The CDR3 DNA is TGTGCCAGCAGCGTGGGACGGAATCAGCCCCAGCATTTT. The complete variable domain, with remaining parts taken from reference TRBV5-8 and TRBJ1-5, reads EAGVTQSPTHLIKTRGQQATLRCSPISGHTSVYWYQQALGLGLQFLLWYDEGEERNRGNFPPRFSGRQFPNYSSELNVNALELEDSALYLCASSVGRNQPQHFGDGTRLSIL.